Below, 15 T cell receptor beta chains from the same sample are listed, as sequenced in a study of human T cells and chemical hapten exposure. As for time point: patch test 3, about 24 weeks after DPC sensitization. Treatment denoted: therapeutic diphenylcyclopropenone sensitization with weekly scalp DPC. TCRdb reanalysed the RACE reads using MiXCR and keeps one entry per CDR3 protein. The sample includes about 190,000 distinct CDR3 sequences, under 25% of them seen just once. The source material was whole blood, sampled in connection with sensitization to the hapten diphenylcyclopropenone (DPC). These receptors originate from a woman between 35 and 50 years old with alopecia areata. Some clones in this sample may be carry-over from other donors' samples.

At least ten counts were recorded for this clonotype. The chain uses TRBV4-3 and TRBJ2-7; 8 nucleotides match TRBD1. From germline, CDR1 is LGHNA and CDR2 YSLEER. The ends lost 6 bases at V and 6 bases at J; junction bases unmatched: 7. This CDR3 spans 13 amino acids. CDR3 sequence reads: CASSPRTGSEQYF. CDR3 coding DNA: TGCGCCAGCAGTCCGAGGACAGGGAGCGAGCAGTACTTC.

The chain's CDR3 is CSAGDNSYEQYF. CDR3 nucleotide sequence: TGCAGCGCCGGGGACAACTCCTACGAGCAGTACTTC. The chain employs TRBV29-1 and TRBJ2-7; D perhaps matches TRBD1 (6 bases). Trimming cost V 7 bases and J 0 bases, with 10 bases left between them. In germline, CDR1 is SQVTM, CDR2 ANQGSEA. This CDR3 is 12 amino acids long.

This chain links TRBV20-1 with TRBJ2-5, with TRBD2 matching over 7 bases. The CDR3 consists of 14 residues. CDR1 DFQATT and CDR2 SNEGSKA come from the germline V gene (reference sequence). Trimming removed 3 bases from V and 1 base from J; junction bases left unmatched: 5. In DNA form, the CDR3 reads TGCAGTGCTAGTCAACTAGCGACCCAAGAGACCCAGTACTTC. This encodes CSASQLATQETQYF.

The sample holds a few counts of this clonotype. This sequence joins TRBV5-5 and TRBJ2-1; tentative D call: TRBD2 (6 bases). This CDR3 is 14 amino acids long. Germline V lookup: CDR1 SGHKS, CDR2 YYEKEE (reference sequence). The V gene lost 1 base and the J gene lost 6 bases, with 11 bases spanning the gap. The CDR3 sequence: CASSLRLAINEQFF. CDR3 nucleotides: TGTGCCAGCAGCTTGAGGCTAGCGATCAATGAGCAGTTCTTC.

This chain joins TRBV20-1 and TRBJ2-3, with 14 nucleotides matching TRBD2. The V segment lost 5 bases and the J segment 4 bases; nucleotides outside the gene matches: 5. Germline assignment: CDR1 DFQATT and CDR2 SNEGSKA (reference sequence). CDR3 length: 15 residues. The CDR3 spells CSARGTSGSADTQYF. DNA of the CDR3: TGCAGTGCTCGTGGGACTAGCGGGAGCGCAGATACGCAGTATTTT.

A few counts support this clonotype. The J gene is TRBJ2-7, the V gene TRBV19; D gene ambiguous. The CDR3 sequence is 13 residues long. Germline V gene lookup returns CDR1 LNHDA and CDR2 SQIVND (reference sequence). V lost 5 bases, J lost 0 bases, and 8 bases lay in between. CDR3 sequence reads: CASSRAASYEQYF. As DNA, the CDR3 is TGTGCCAGTAGTCGGGCAGCCTCCTACGAGCAGTACTTC.

This clonotype has more than one count but fewer than ten. The chain carries TRBV28 and TRBJ2-5, with D possibly matching TRBD2 (6 bases). Germline V CDR1 and CDR2: MDHEN, SYDVKM. The CDR3 has 14 amino acids. V gave up 8 bases and J gave up 5 bases, with 18 bases separating them. The CDR3 loop is CASSSGTAAETQYF. As DNA, the CDR3 is TGTGCCAGCTCATCTGGGACTGCGGCGGAGACCCAGTACTTC.

The chain links TRBV12-3 or TRBV12-4 to TRBJ1-2; TRBD1 is a possible D gene (5 bases). Trimming took 3 bases from V and 3 from J, leaving 11 bases between them. The CDR3 spans 14 residues. CDR3 nucleotides: TGTGCCAGCAGTTTTGGGGGGTCCGACTATGGCTACACCTTC. This codes for CASSFGGSDYGYTF.

The chain recombines TRBV6-6 with TRBJ1-2; a possible D gene is TRBD1 (5 bases). The germline V gene has CDR1 MNHNY and CDR2 SVGAGI (reference sequence). Deletions cut 8 bases from V and 4 bases from J, with 17 bases between. The CDR3 covers 14 residues. The DNA for the CDR3 is TGTGCCAGCCGAAGGGAAGGGGTGGGCTATGGCTACACCTTC. Protein: CASRREGVGYGYTF.

V gene TRBV12-3 or TRBV12-4 combines with J gene TRBJ2-3; a weak D match, TRBD2 (5 bases). This CDR3 spans 16 amino acids. Deletions cut 3 bases from V and 4 bases from J, with 17 bases between. The CDR3 reads CASSFAGLREADTQYF. In nucleotides, the CDR3 is TGTGCCAGCAGTTTCGCCGGACTCCGAGAAGCAGATACGCAGTATTTT.

This clonotype has a count of ten or more. J is TRBJ2-1 and V is TRBV7-2; D not resolved. The V and J ends lost 5 bases and 4 bases respectively, with 6 bases between them. The CDR3 spans 12 residues. Germline assignment: CDR1 SGHTA and CDR2 FQGNSA. Here the CDR3 reads CASSPQYNEQFF. In DNA form, the CDR3 reads TGTGCCAGCAGCCCTCAGTACAATGAGCAGTTCTTC.

Only a few counts were recorded for this clonotype. The rearrangement uses TRBV29-1 and TRBJ1-2; D is unresolved. Trimming shortened V by 5 bases and J by 0 bases, and 16 bases separated the two germline ends. Germline V CDR1 and CDR2: SQVTM, ANQGSEA. The CDR3 has 15 residues. The DNA of the CDR3 is TGCAGCGTTTCAGTTACCGGGAGGCCTAACTATGGCTACACCTTC. It codes for CSVSVTGRPNYGYTF.

The gene calls are TRBV21-1 and TRBJ2-4; the DNA was not used to check the table's D call, TRBD1. TRBV21-1 is described as a pseudogene. This CDR3 spans 14 amino acids. Written as DNA, the CDR3 is TGTGCCAGCCAGACGGACAGGAGGCAAAACATTCAGTACTTC. It yields the protein CASQTDRRQNIQYF.

There are a few counts of this clonotype. The chain couples TRBV20-1 to TRBJ1-2; 8 bases align to TRBD1. V lost 6 bases and J lost 9; bases outside the gene matches: 15. Germline V gene lookup returns CDR1 DFQATT and CDR2 SNEGSKA (reference sequence). The CDR3 covers 14 residues. CDR3 in amino acids: CSALTNAGGGSYTF. CDR3 bases: TGCAGTGCCCTTACTAATGCAGGGGGCGGCAGCTACACCTTC.

There are many counts of this clonotype. The DNA of the CDR3 is TGCAGTGCTGGACAGGCCGACATTCAGTACTTC. This sequence encodes CSAGQADIQYF. The chain links TRBV20-1 to TRBJ2-4; 7 nucleotides match TRBD1. The trim removed 5 bases at V and 8 bases at J, leaving 3 bases unmatched. This CDR3 region has 11 residues. In germline, CDR1 is DFQATT, CDR2 SNEGSKA (reference sequence).